This TCR beta chain originates from a study of T cell changes during pregnancy in multiple sclerosis. This clone was found once. The length of the CDR3 is 14 residues. Some clones are missing from TCRdb's copy, which holds only in-frame ones; the method was immunoSEQ multiplex PCR. Here the sample spans over 35,000 clones, about 91% being singletons. This rearrangement joins TRBV12-1 to TRBJ2-7; TRBD2 is taken as the D call from the table, unchecked against the DNA. TRBV12-1 is listed as a pseudogene. Sample: CD8+ T cells from peripheral blood mononuclear cells, taken before pregnancy. The clonotype comes from a female donor with multiple sclerosis, enrolled in a pregnancy study. This CDR3 reads CASSQVAAPFFQYF. DNA of the CDR3: TGTGCCAGCAGTCAAGTTGCGGCCCCCTTCTTTCAGTACTTC.